The 12 T cell receptor beta chains below all came from one sample that was sequenced in a study of cytomegalovirus exposure and HLA in healthy donors. PCR was performed using 60 Vbeta and 13 Jbeta primers. TCRdb keeps only in-frame clones here, not all; method: immunoSEQ multiplex PCR. The sample includes about 200,000 clones, about 81% of them seen just once. Material for sequencing was PBMCs. Receptors were obtained from a woman in her forties in good health and CMV-seronegative.

V and J are TRBV19 and TRBJ1-4; D gene unclear. Trimming shortened V by 5 bases and J by 5 bases, and 15 bases separated the two germline ends. Germline V gives CDR1 LNHDA, CDR2 SQIVND (reference sequence). The CDR3 extends over 15 amino acids. The DNA of the CDR3 is TGTGCCAGTAGTCTATACGGGTCAGAGAATGAAAAACTGTTTTTT. Translated: CASSLYGSENEKLFF.

This chain links TRBV30 with TRBJ1-4, with D unclear. The V end lost 6 bases, the J end lost 14 bases, and 13 bases lay between the germline ends. CDR3 length: 10 residues. Germline V CDR1 and CDR2: GTSNPN, SVGIG (reference sequence). For the CDR3, the DNA is TGTGCCTGTGGGGAGGCGGCGCTGTTTTTT. Translated: CACGEAALFF.

This clone was counted between two and nine times. V and J are TRBV28 and TRBJ2-5; 8 nucleotides line up with TRBD1. The J segment lost 5 bases and the V segment lost 2 bases, leaving 7 bases of the junction unmatched. CDR1 and CDR2 from the germline V gene are MDHEN and SYDVKM. The CDR3 loop spans 15 amino acids. CDR3 region: CASSLPQGARETQYF. For the CDR3, the DNA is TGTGCCAGCAGTTTACCGCAGGGGGCACGGGAGACCCAGTACTTC. Drawing the rest from reference TRBV28 and TRBJ2-5, the complete variable domain is DVKVTQSSRYLVKRTGEKVFLECVQDMDHENMFWYRQDPGLGLRLIYFSYDVKMKEKGDIPEGYSVSREKKERFSLILESASTNQTSMYLCASSLPQGARETQYFGPGTRLLVL.

The chain employs TRBV30 and TRBJ2-7, with 9 bases aligning to TRBD2. The CDR3 consists of 16 residues. Losses at the gene ends were 0 bases for V and 6 bases for J; bases not matched to a gene: 12. Per the germline V gene, CDR1 is GTSNPN and CDR2 is SVGIG (reference sequence). The chain's CDR3 is CAWSVRLAGAASEQYF. The CDR3, as DNA: TGTGCCTGGAGTGTTCGCTTAGCGGGAGCCGCCTCCGAGCAGTACTTC. Drawing the rest from reference TRBV30 and TRBJ2-7, the complete variable domain is SQTIHQWPATLVQPVGSPLSLECTVEGTSNPNLYWYRQAAGRGLQLLFYSVGIGQISSEVPQNLSASRPQDRQFILSSKKLLLSDSGFYLCAWSVRLAGAASEQYFGPGTRLTVT.

This chain connects TRBV6-6 to TRBJ1-2; TRBD1 agrees at 7 bases. V was pared by 7 bases and J by 5 bases, with 7 bases of the junction left unmatched. The germline V gene encodes CDR1 MNHNY and CDR2 SVGAGI (reference sequence). This CDR3 is 13 amino acids long. CDR3 bases: TGTGCCAGCATTCAGGGGGACGGGTATGGCTACACCTTC. Its protein product is CASIQGDGYGYTF.

A few counts support this clone. The V call is TRBV2, the J call TRBJ1-1; D not certain. Trimming took off 4 bases at V and 4 bases at J, with 4 bases between the two ends. Germline CDR1 reads SNHLY; CDR2 reads FYNNEI. The CDR3 consists of 11 residues. The CDR3 DNA reads TGTGCCAGCAGTGTTCTCACTGAAGCTTTCTTT. Amino acids: CASSVLTEAFF. Full variable domain (missing parts from reference TRBV2 and TRBJ1-1): EPEVTQTPSHQVTQMGQEVILRCVPISNHLYFYWYRQILGQKVEFLVSFYNNEISEKSEIFDDQFSVERPDGSNFTLKIRSTKLEDSAMYFCASSVLTEAFFGQGTRLTVV.

The rearrangement uses TRBV19 and TRBJ2-7, with 9 bases lining up with TRBD2. The CDR3 is made up of 17 amino acids. Looked up from germline, CDR1 is LNHDA and CDR2 is SQIVND (reference sequence). The V segment lost 5 bases and the J segment 4 bases; nucleotides outside the gene matches: 15. The CDR3 DNA follows: TGTGCCAGTAGTGGCTTTACCCTTAGCGGGAGTAGGTACGAGCAGTACTTC. As protein: CASSGFTLSGSRYEQYF.

The rearrangement uses TRBV5-1 and TRBJ2-1, with a tentative D call TRBD2 (6 bases). The length of the CDR3 is 15 residues. Trimming removed 2 bases from V and 2 bases from J, with 11 bases in between. Germline V lookup: CDR1 SGHRS, CDR2 YFSETQ. The CDR3 region has the DNA TGCGCCAGCAGCTTTAGCGGACTCACCTACAATGAGCAGTTCTTC. Translating it yields CASSFSGLTYNEQFF.

This clone was found a few times. The chain links TRBV6-4 to TRBJ2-3; 12 bases map to TRBD2. This CDR3 is built from 16 residues. J gave up 5 bases and V 3 bases, and 6 bases lay outside the gene matches. Germline V gene lookup returns CDR1 MRHNA and CDR2 SNTAGT. CDR3 bases: TGTGCCAGCAGTGAGACTAGCGGGAGTGGTGGAGATACGCAGTATTTT. It codes for CASSETSGSGGDTQYF.

This clone showed up just a few times. The chain joins TRBV9 to TRBJ2-4; 8 nucleotides match TRBD2. The trim removed 4 bases at V and 4 bases at J, leaving 22 bases unmatched. There are 20 residues in the CDR3. Germline V gene sequence: CDR1 SGDLS, CDR2 YYNGEE. DNA of the CDR3: TGTGCCAGCAGCCGGACGGAGGGGTACCGAGACGGGAGGGGAAAAAACATTCAGTACTTC. It translates to CASSRTEGYRDGRGKNIQYF.

This clone showed up just a few times. The chain carries TRBV30 and TRBJ2-3, with 7 bases identical to TRBD2. With 2 bases clipped from V and 4 bases from J, the junction kept 3 bases outside the gene matches. The germline V gene has CDR1 GTSNPN and CDR2 SVGIG (reference sequence). This CDR3 comprises 13 residues. Written as DNA, the CDR3 is TGTGCCTGGAGTACACTAGCGCCAGATACGCAGTATTTT. Translation: CAWSTLAPDTQYF.

This sequence joins TRBV6-5 and TRBJ2-2; D possibly corresponds to TRBD2 (6 bases). The CDR3 has 14 residues. Germline V gene sequence: CDR1 MNHEY, CDR2 SVGAGI. V lost 6 bases to trimming and J lost 6 bases, with 14 bases between them. The CDR3 loop reads CASRGGVSAGELFF. The CDR3, as DNA: TGTGCCAGCAGAGGAGGGGTTTCCGCCGGGGAGCTGTTTTTT.